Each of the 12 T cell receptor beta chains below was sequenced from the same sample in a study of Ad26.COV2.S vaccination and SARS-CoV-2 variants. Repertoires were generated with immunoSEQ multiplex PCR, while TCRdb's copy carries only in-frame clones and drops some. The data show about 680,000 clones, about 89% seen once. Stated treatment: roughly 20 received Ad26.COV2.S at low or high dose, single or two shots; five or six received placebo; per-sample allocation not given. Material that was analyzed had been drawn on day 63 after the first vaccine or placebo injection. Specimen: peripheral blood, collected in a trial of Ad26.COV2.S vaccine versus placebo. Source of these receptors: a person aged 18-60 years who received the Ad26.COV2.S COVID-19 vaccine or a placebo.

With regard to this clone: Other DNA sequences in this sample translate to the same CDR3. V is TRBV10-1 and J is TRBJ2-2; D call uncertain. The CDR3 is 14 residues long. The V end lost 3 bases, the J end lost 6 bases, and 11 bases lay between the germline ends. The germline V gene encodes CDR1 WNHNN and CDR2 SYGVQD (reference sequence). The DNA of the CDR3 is TGCGCCAGCAGTGAAGGGTCCCCACCCGGGGAGCTGTTTTTT. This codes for CASSEGSPPGELFF.

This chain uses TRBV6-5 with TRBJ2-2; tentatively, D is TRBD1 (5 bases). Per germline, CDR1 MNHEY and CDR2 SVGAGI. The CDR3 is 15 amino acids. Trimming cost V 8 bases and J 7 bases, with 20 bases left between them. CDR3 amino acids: CASSLGVPPGGELFF. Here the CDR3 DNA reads TGTGCCAGCTCCCTAGGGGTGCCACCCGGCGGGGAGCTGTTTTTT.

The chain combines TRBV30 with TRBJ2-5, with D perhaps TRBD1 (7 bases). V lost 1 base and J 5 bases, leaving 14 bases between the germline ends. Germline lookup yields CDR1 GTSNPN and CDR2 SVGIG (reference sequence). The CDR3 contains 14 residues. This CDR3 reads CAWSGGRGRETQYF. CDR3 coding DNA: TGTGCCTGGAGTGGGGGCAGGGGGAGGGAGACCCAGTACTTC.

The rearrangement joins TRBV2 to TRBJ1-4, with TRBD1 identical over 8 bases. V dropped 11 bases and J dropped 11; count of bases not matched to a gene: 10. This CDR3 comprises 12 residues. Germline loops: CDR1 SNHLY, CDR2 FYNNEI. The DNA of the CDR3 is TGTGCCGGCCAGACAGGGGCTCCTAAACTGTTTTTT. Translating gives CAGQTGAPKLFF.

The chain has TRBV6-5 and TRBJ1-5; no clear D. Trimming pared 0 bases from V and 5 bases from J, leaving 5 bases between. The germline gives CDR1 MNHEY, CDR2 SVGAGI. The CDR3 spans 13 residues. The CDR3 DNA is TGTGCCAGCAGTTACTCTTTGGATCAGCCCCAGCATTTT. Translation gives CASSYSLDQPQHF.

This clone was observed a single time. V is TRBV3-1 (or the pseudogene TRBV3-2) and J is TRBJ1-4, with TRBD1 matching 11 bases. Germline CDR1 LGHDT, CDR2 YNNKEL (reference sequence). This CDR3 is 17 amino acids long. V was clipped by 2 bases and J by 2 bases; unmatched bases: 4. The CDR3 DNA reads TGTGCCAGCAGCCAATCGGACAGGGGGCCGACTAATGAAAAACTGTTTTTT. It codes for CASSQSDRGPTNEKLFF.

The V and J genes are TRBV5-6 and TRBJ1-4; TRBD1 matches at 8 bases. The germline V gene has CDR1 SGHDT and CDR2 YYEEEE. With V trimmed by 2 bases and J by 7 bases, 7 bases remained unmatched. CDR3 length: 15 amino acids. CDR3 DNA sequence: TGTGCCAGCAGCTTAAGATCAGGACAGGGTGAAAAACTGTTTTTT. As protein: CASSLRSGQGEKLFF.

CDR3 region: CASSLRRSGNTIYF. The CDR3 nucleotides are TGTGCCAGCAGCTTGCGCCGCTCTGGAAACACCATATATTTT. V is TRBV5-6 and J is TRBJ1-3; unclear D gene. Per germline, CDR1 SGHDT and CDR2 YYEEEE. The V and J ends lost 1 base and 0 bases respectively, with 5 bases between them. The CDR3 runs 14 residues.

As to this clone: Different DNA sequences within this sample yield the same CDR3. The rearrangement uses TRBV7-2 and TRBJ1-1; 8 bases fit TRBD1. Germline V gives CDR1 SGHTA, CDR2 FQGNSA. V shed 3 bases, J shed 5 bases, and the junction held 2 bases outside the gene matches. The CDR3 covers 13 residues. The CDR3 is CASSFDRGTEAFF. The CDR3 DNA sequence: TGTGCCAGCAGCTTTGACAGGGGAACTGAAGCTTTCTTT.

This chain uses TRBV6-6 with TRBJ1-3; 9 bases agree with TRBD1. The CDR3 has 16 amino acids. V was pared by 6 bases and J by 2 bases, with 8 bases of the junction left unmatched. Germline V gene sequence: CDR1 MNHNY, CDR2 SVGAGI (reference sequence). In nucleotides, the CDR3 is TGTGCCAGCAGAACAGCAGGGACAGGGCCTGGAAACACCATATATTTT. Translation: CASRTAGTGPGNTIYF.

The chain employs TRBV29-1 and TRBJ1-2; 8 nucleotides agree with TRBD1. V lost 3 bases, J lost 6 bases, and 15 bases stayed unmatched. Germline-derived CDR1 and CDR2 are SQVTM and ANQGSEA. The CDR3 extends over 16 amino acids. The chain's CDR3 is CSVDEGQASLTDGYTF. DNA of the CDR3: TGCAGCGTTGACGAGGGACAGGCATCACTTACAGATGGCTACACCTTC. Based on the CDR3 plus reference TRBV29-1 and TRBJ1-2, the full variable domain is SAVISQKPSRDICQRGTSLTIQCQVDSQVTMMFWYRQQPGQSLTLIATANQGSEATYESGFVIDKFPISRPNLTFSTLTVSNMSPEDSSIYLCSVDEGQASLTDGYTFGSGTRLTVV.

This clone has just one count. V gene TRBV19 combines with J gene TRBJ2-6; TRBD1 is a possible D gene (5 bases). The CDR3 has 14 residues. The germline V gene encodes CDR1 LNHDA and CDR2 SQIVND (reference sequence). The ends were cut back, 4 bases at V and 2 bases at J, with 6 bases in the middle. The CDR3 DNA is TGTGCCAGTAGTACGGACACTGGGGCCAACGTCCTGACTTTC. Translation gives CASSTDTGANVLTF.